The 8 T cell receptor beta chains given below trace back to one sample, sequenced in a study of vaccination and CD4 T cells after COVID-19. Cultured CD4+ T-cell DNA underwent Oncomine TCR Beta short-read sequencing. Using its own MiXCR run on the PCR reads, TCRdb lists one record per CDR3 protein. The sample lists 13,000 to 15,000 distinct CDR3 sequences; roughly 27% were seen once. Documented treatment: approximately 9-day PBMC culture with coronavirus spike peptide pools or control peptides (ViraFEST assay). Antigen specificity for these receptors is unknown. The starting material was CD4+ T cells from blood, cultured in vitro, obtained before SARS-CoV-2 vaccination. All receptors come from a human donor who received a COVID-19 vaccine.

This clonotype showed up just a few times. This chain uses TRBV6-2 or TRBV6-3 with TRBJ2-2; D is uncertain. V lost 0 bases, J lost 4 bases, and 12 bases lay in between. The CDR3 has 16 residues. Germline values: CDR1 MNHEY, CDR2 SVGEGT. In DNA, the CDR3 is TGTGCCAGCAGTTACTCGAGACTTCCCATCACCGGGGAGCTGTTTTTT. This codes for CASSYSRLPITGELFF.

V gene TRBV10-3 combines with J gene TRBJ1-6; TRBD1 aligns across 7 bases. The CDR3 spans 16 residues. CDR1 ENHRY and CDR2 SYGVKD come from the germline V gene. With 5 bases clipped from V and 7 bases from J, the junction kept 11 bases outside the gene matches. The CDR3 loop reads CAISFQGVGANSPLHF. The CDR3 bases are TGTGCCATCAGTTTCCAGGGGGTCGGCGCGAATTCACCCCTCCACTTT.

The chain couples TRBV20-1 to TRBJ1-2, with a weak D call TRBD1 (5 bases). Germline CDR1 DFQATT, CDR2 SNEGSKA (reference sequence). The CDR3 is made up of 11 amino acids. V was pared by 3 bases and J by 8 bases, with 10 bases between. The CDR3 loop is CSASGPGGYTF. CDR3 coding DNA: TGCAGTGCTAGCGGCCCAGGGGGCTACACCTTC.

In this sample, this clonotype turned up a few times. The chain recombines TRBV19 with TRBJ1-5; no reliable D call. This CDR3 comprises 15 residues. Deletions cut 1 base from V and 2 bases from J, with 9 bases between. Germline CDR1 reads LNHDA; CDR2 reads SQIVND (reference sequence). CDR3 sequence: CASSIVSQGNQPQHF. The CDR3 DNA follows: TGTGCCAGTAGTATAGTCTCCCAGGGCAATCAGCCCCAGCATTTT.

This clonotype was seen more than once but under ten times. The chain couples TRBV19 to TRBJ2-5; 8 positions match TRBD2. The CDR3 length is 15 residues. Germline values: CDR1 LNHDA, CDR2 SQIVND (reference sequence). After removal of 3 bases from V and 4 bases from J, the junction contained 7 bases not matched to a gene. Here the CDR3 reads CASSITGGGPETQYF. The DNA of the CDR3 is TGTGCCAGTAGTATCACGGGGGGGGGCCCAGAGACCCAGTACTTC.

The chain joins TRBV6-1 to TRBJ2-2; D is unresolved. The CDR3 spans 15 residues. V shed 2 bases and J shed 5 bases, with 12 bases lying between them. The germline V gene encodes CDR1 MNHNS and CDR2 SASEGT. DNA for the CDR3: TGTGCCAGCAGTGAAATGAGACATCGGACCGGGGAGCTGTTTTTT. Translation gives CASSEMRHRTGELFF.

The chain recombines TRBV12-3 or TRBV12-4 with TRBJ1-1; D call uncertain. The germline V and J ends were trimmed by 7 bases and 0 bases, with 6 bases remaining between them. The CDR3 totals 12 residues. CDR3 residues: CASKGMNTEAFF. DNA for the CDR3: TGTGCCAGCAAGGGTATGAACACTGAAGCTTTCTTT.

The chain uses TRBV11-3 and TRBJ1-1; D remains ambiguous. CDR1 and CDR2 from the germline V gene are SGHNT and YENEEA. This CDR3 comprises 11 residues. Trimming removed 5 bases from V and 9 bases from J, with 10 bases in between. In DNA, the CDR3 is TGTGCCAGCAGCCCCAGCCAGCAAGCTTTCTTT. This translates into CASSPSQQAFF.